The rows below give T cell receptor beta chains drawn from one sample of a study of blood T cell repertoires in COVID-19. The method was immunoSEQ multiplex PCR; TCRdb's version includes in-frame clones alone and lacks a portion of them. Of around 260,000 clones listed, around nine tenths are singletons. The sample comprised peripheral blood. Receptors were obtained from a woman between 35 and 50 years old who had recovered from COVID-19. CDR3s include the opening cysteine and the closing phenylalanine or tryptophan. D genes are given only for firm matches. Only part of the rows carry a size: once, few, many, or a class if the clone is expanded.

DNA,CDR3,J,V,size,D
TGTGCCACCAGCAGAGACCGGGCGGGAGTCTCCTACGAGCAGTACTTC,CATSRDRAGVSYEQYF,TRBJ2-7,TRBV15,-,TRBD2
TGTGCCAGCAGTTTGGGGAGGAACACTGAAGCTTTCTTT,CASSLGRNTEAFF,TRBJ1-1,TRBV12-3/TRBV12-4,-,-
TGTGCCAGCAGCCTAGAGGACAATCAGCCCCAGCATTTT,CASSLEDNQPQHF,TRBJ1-5,TRBV6-1,-,-
TGTGCCAGCGGTCGGAGGGGCGGAGGGACAGATACGCAGTATTTT,CASGRRGGGTDTQYF,TRBJ2-3,TRBV27,once,-
TGTGCCAGCAGTTTTTCCCGGGGAAGCGCACTAGCCAAAAACATTCAGTACTTC,CASSFSRGSALAKNIQYF,TRBJ2-4,TRBV27,-,-
TGTGCCAGCAGCCCACAGGGCGGGGGCACTGAAGCTTTCTTT,CASSPQGGGTEAFF,TRBJ1-1,TRBV7-2,-,-
TGTGCCAGCAGTGTACTAGCGGGAGTCTACAATGAGCAGTTCTTC,CASSVLAGVYNEQFF,TRBJ2-1,TRBV2,-,TRBD2
TGTGCCAGCAGCCAAAGCGACGAGCAGTACTTC,CASSQSDEQYF,TRBJ2-7,TRBV3-1/TRBV3-2,few,-
TGTGCCAGCAGCTTAATGGCAGGGGGCGCTTTGAACACCGGGGAGCTGTTTTTT,CASSLMAGGALNTGELFF,TRBJ2-2,TRBV7-3,-,TRBD1
TGTGCCAGTAGTAAGTTGACTAGCGGGAGGGTCACAGATACGCAGTATTTT,CASSKLTSGRVTDTQYF,TRBJ2-3,TRBV19,-,TRBD2
TGTGCCAGCAGCTGGGGACAGGGTGCAGATACGCAGTATTTT,CASSWGQGADTQYF,TRBJ2-3,TRBV6-5,once,TRBD1
TGTGCCAGCAGTCTCCGGACTAGCCCGAACACCGGGGAGCTGTTTTTT,CASSLRTSPNTGELFF,TRBJ2-2,TRBV28,-,TRBD2
TGCGCCAGCAGCCCGGGACTAGCGGGAGACGAGCAGTACTTC,CASSPGLAGDEQYF,TRBJ2-7,TRBV4-1,-,TRBD2
TGTGCCAGCAGCCTACCCTCGACAGGGGCGGGCAACGAGCAGTACTTC,CASSLPSTGAGNEQYF,TRBJ2-7,TRBV11-2,-,TRBD1
TGCGCCAGCAGTCTTGCGGACAATGAGCAGTTCTTC,CASSLADNEQFF,TRBJ2-1,TRBV5-1,-,-
TGTGCCAGCAGCCCGGGACAGCTTTACAATGAGCAGTTCTTC,CASSPGQLYNEQFF,TRBJ2-1,TRBV7-2,-,TRBD1
TGTGCCATCAGCTTGAATTCGGGCACCGGGGAGCTGTTTTTT,CAISLNSGTGELFF,TRBJ2-2,TRBV10-3,-,-
TGTGCCAGCAGCGTATGGCAGGGGTTCGACAGTGAGCAGTTCTTC,CASSVWQGFDSEQFF,TRBJ2-1,TRBV9,-,-
TGCGCCAGCACCCTAACGGCGACAGGGGGCTTCACTGAAGCTTTCTTT,CASTLTATGGFTEAFF,TRBJ1-1,TRBV5-1,-,TRBD1
TGTGCCAGTACCGGGACTCCAGGACGGGTTAACATTCAGTACTTC,CASTGTPGRVNIQYF,TRBJ2-4,TRBV19,-,-
TGTGCCAGCAGCCAAGAACGGACTAGCGGGATCACAGATACGCAGTATTTT,CASSQERTSGITDTQYF,TRBJ2-3,TRBV3-1/TRBV3-2,-,TRBD2
TGTGCCAGCAGCTCGACTAGCGGGAGGGCCGCGGGGGCCAACGTCCTGACTTTC,CASSSTSGRAAGANVLTF,TRBJ2-6,TRBV5-6,-,TRBD2
TGTGCCAGCTCACCACCACTAGCCTCGAACACCGGGGAGCTGTTTTTT,CASSPPLASNTGELFF,TRBJ2-2,TRBV18,-,-
TGTGCCAGCAGTTACGGGACAGGGTACTACACTGAAGCTTTCTTT,CASSYGTGYYTEAFF,TRBJ1-1,TRBV6-5,-,TRBD1
TGCGCCAGCAGCTTGACGGGAGGATCCCAGGGAGAGCAGTACTTC,CASSLTGGSQGEQYF,TRBJ2-7,TRBV5-1,-,TRBD2
TGTGCCAGCAGCAAAAGCGGTGCACGCACAGATACGCAGTATTTT,CASSKSGARTDTQYF,TRBJ2-3,TRBV7-3,-,-
TGTGCCAGTCGTATAGGGACAGGGGCTGGCGGCTACACCTTC,CASRIGTGAGGYTF,TRBJ1-2,TRBV19,-,TRBD1
TGTGCCAGTAGTTTCCCGGCAGGGGGCGATGGCTACACCTTC,CASSFPAGGDGYTF,TRBJ1-2,TRBV19,once,TRBD1
TGCGCCAGCAGCTTGGGAGCGGGGGGAAAACAAGAGACCCAGTACTTC,CASSLGAGGKQETQYF,TRBJ2-5,TRBV5-1,-,TRBD2
TGTGCCAGCAGTAGCGGACAGGGCCGACTCATCGAGCAGTACTTC,CASSSGQGRLIEQYF,TRBJ2-7,TRBV27,-,TRBD1
TGCAGCGCGACTAGCGGCGTGCTAGCCAAAAACATTCAGTACTTC,CSATSGVLAKNIQYF,TRBJ2-4,TRBV29-1,-,TRBD2
TGTGCCAGCAGTTTATTAGGGGAGGGCCTCGGGTATGGCTACACCTTC,CASSLLGEGLGYGYTF,TRBJ1-2,TRBV27,-,-
TGTGCCAGCAGCTTGAGAGACAATGAGCAGTTCTTC,CASSLRDNEQFF,TRBJ2-1,TRBV5-4,-,-
TGTGCCACCAGTGATTTGCAGGGAACGAACACCGGGGAGCTGTTTTTT,CATSDLQGTNTGELFF,TRBJ2-2,TRBV24-1,-,-
TGCGCCAGCAGCACGGGACAGGGTGGGCCTAATGAAAAACTGTTTTTT,CASSTGQGGPNEKLFF,TRBJ1-4,TRBV5-1,-,TRBD1
TGTGCCCAATTGACAGGGGATATCTATGGCTACACCTTC,CAQLTGDIYGYTF,TRBJ1-2,TRBV30,-,TRBD1
TGTGCCAGCAGTTTAGGGGGCACGAACACCGGGGAGCTGTTTTTT,CASSLGGTNTGELFF,TRBJ2-2,TRBV28,-,-
TGTGCCAGCAGCTTAGGGGGGTCTTCTGAAGCTTTCTTT,CASSLGGSSEAFF,TRBJ1-1,TRBV7-3,-,-
TGTGCCAGCAGCTTAGTGGGAGTCTCTGGAAACACCATATATTTT,CASSLVGVSGNTIYF,TRBJ1-3,TRBV7-2,-,-
TGTGCCAGCGGCACAGGGGTCGGGTCACCCCTCCACTTT,CASGTGVGSPLHF,TRBJ1-6,TRBV27,-,TRBD1